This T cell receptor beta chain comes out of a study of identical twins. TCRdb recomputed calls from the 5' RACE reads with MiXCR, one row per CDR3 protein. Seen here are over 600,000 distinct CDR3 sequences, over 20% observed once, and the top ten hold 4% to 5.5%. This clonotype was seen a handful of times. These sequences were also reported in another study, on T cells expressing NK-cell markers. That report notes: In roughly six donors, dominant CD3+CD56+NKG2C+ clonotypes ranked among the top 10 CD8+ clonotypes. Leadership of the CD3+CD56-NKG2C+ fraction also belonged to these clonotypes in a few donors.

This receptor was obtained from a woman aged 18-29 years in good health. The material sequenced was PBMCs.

CDR3 sequence reads: CASSSQGVHTEAFF. CDR3 in DNA: TGTGCCAGCAGCTCCCAGGGGGTTCACACTGAAGCTTTCTTT. This chain connects TRBV7-3 to TRBJ1-1; 7 bases align to TRBD1. J was trimmed by 3 bases and V by 4 bases; bases with no gene match: 5. Germline-derived CDR1 and CDR2 are SGHTA and FQGTGA. The CDR3 is made up of 14 amino acids.